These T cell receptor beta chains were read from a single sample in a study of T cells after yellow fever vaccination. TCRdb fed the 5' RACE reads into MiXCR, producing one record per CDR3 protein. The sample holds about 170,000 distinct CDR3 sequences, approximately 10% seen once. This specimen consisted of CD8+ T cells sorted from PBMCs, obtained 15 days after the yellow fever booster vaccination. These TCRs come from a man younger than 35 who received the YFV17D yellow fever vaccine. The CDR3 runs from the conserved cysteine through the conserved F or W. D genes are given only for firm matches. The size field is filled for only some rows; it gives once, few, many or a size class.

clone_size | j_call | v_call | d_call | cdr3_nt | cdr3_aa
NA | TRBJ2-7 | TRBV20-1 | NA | TGCAGTGCTAGAGCCCAGACGAGCTCCTACGAGCAGTACTTC | CSARAQTSSYEQYF
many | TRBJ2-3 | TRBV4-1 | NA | TGCGCCAGCAGCTTTAGGGGGACTACGCTCACAGATACGCAGTATTTT | CASSFRGTTLTDTQYF
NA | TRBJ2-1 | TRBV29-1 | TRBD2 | TGCAGCGGGATAAGCGGGGGTACCTACAATGAGCAGTTCTTC | CSGISGGTYNEQFF
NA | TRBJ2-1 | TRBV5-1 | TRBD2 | TGCGCCAGCAGGTTTACGGCGGGGGGCCTGTCCTACAATGAGCAGTTCTTC | CASRFTAGGLSYNEQFF
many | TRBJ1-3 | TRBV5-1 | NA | TGCGCCAGCAGCCGCCGGGGGATACCCGGCAACACCATATATTTT | CASSRRGIPGNTIYF
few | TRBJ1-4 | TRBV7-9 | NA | TGTGCCAGCAGCTTTGATATCTCGGCGTTGGAGGAAAAACTGTTTTTT | CASSFDISALEEKLFF
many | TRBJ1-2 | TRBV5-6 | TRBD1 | TGTGCCAGCAGCTTGCCGGGACAGTTAACCTATGGCTACACCTTC | CASSLPGQLTYGYTF
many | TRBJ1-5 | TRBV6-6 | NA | TGTGCCAGCAGTTACCTTGGGGGTAATCAGCCCCAGCATTTT | CASSYLGGNQPQHF
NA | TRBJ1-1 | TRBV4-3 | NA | TGCGCCAGCACCGGAGAAAACAAGGGGAACACTGAAGCTTTCTTT | CASTGENKGNTEAFF
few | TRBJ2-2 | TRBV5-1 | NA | TGCGCCAGCAGCAGGGTGAATGAGAACACCGGGGAGCTGTTTTTT | CASSRVNENTGELFF
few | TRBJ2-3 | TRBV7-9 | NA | TGTGCCAGCAGCTTAAGGAGTATAGCCTACACAGATACGCAGTATTTT | CASSLRSIAYTDTQYF
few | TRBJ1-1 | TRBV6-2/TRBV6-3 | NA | TGTGCCAGCAGTTACTTCACTGAAGCTTTCTTT | CASSYFTEAFF
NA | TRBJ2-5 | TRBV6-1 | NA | TGTGCCAGCAGTCCCAGAGAGGACATGATCATGAAAGAGACCCAGTACTTC | CASSPREDMIMKETQYF
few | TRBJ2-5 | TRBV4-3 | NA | TGCGCCAGCAGCCAAGTCGGTGGACTATCGGGGAGGTCAGAAGAGACCCAGTACTTC | CASSQVGGLSGRSEETQYF
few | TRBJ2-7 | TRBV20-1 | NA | TGCAGTGCTAGAAACGGACGGTCCTACGAGCAGTACTTC | CSARNGRSYEQYF
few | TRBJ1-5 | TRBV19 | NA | TGTGCCAGTAGTATAGGGGCCAGTTATAGCAATCAGCCCCAGCATTTT | CASSIGASYSNQPQHF
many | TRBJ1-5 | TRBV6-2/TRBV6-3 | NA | TGTGCCAGCAGTTACGGAGACCCCCATCAGCCCCAGCATTTT | CASSYGDPHQPQHF
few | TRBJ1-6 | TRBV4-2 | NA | TGTGCCAGCAGCCAAGAAGGCCCGGGGTATAATTCACCCCTCCACTTT | CASSQEGPGYNSPLHF
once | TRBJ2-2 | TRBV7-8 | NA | TGTGCCAGCAACTTAAGGGTAATACAGAACACCGGGGAGCTGTTTTTT | CASNLRVIQNTGELFF
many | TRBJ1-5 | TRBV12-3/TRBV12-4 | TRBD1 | TGTGCCAGCAGAGGACAGGGGTTAAGCAATCAGCCCCAGCATTTT | CASRGQGLSNQPQHF
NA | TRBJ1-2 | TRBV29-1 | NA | TGCAGCGTTGAAGATGGAGGGGGACTCGGCTATGGCTACACCTTC | CSVEDGGGLGYGYTF
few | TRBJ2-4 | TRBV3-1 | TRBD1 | TGTGCCAGCAGCCAATATTTCCAGGGGGAAAACATTCAGTACTTC | CASSQYFQGENIQYF
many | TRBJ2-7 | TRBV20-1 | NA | TGCAGTGCTTCACCAAACCGGCTAGGGGACTACGAGCAGTACTTC | CSASPNRLGDYEQYF
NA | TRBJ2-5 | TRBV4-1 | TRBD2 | TGCGCCAGCAGCCAAGGACTAGCGGGGAGAATTCAAGAGACCCAGTACTTC | CASSQGLAGRIQETQYF
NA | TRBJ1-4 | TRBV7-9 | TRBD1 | TGTGCCAGCAGCTCCCCCGGACAGGGATGGTATGAAAAACTGTTTTTT | CASSSPGQGWYEKLFF
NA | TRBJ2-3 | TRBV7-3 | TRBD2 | TGTGCCAGCAGCTCAGCGGGGCTTAGCACAGATACGCAGTATTTT | CASSSAGLSTDTQYF
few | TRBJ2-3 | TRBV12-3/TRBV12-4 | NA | TGTGCCAGCAGTTACTTCGTTACGCAGTATTTT | CASSYFVTQYF
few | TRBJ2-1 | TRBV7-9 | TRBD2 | TGTGCCAGCAGCCCACCCGTAGGCGGGGGTGACAATGAGCAGTTCTTC | CASSPPVGGGDNEQFF
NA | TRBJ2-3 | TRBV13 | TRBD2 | TGTGCCAGCAGCTACTGGACTAGCGGGGGGGCGGAGGGCACAGATACGCAGTATTTT | CASSYWTSGGAEGTDTQYF
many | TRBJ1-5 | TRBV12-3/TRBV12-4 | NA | TGTGCCAGCAGTTATCCCGGGGAGCCCCAGCATTTT | CASSYPGEPQHF
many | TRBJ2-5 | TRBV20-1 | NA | TGCAGTGCTAGAGATGGAGCAAGGGGGGAGACCCAGTACTTC | CSARDGARGETQYF
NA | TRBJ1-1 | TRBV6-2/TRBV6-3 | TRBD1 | TGTGCCAGCAGGAGCACAGGGGGGGACACTGAAGCTTTCTTT | CASRSTGGDTEAFF
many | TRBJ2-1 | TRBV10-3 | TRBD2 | TGTGCCATCATGGAGGGCTTAGCGGGGGCAGACTACAATGAGCAGTTCTTC | CAIMEGLAGADYNEQFF
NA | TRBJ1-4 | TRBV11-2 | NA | TGTGCCAGCAGCCCTTGGGCGGGAAATGAAAAACTGTTTTTT | CASSPWAGNEKLFF
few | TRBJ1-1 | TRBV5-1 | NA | TGCGCCAGCAGCTTGGGGCTCACCATGAACACTGAAGCTTTCTTT | CASSLGLTMNTEAFF
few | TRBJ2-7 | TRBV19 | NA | TGTGCCAGTAGTATAGATCCGGGGACGGGGACCTACGAGCAGTACTTC | CASSIDPGTGTYEQYF
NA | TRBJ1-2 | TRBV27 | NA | TGTGCCAGCAGTCCCAGGCCCACTTTCTATGGCTACACCTTC | CASSPRPTFYGYTF
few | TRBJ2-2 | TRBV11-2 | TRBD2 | TGTGCCAGCAGCTTCCCGGGACTAGCGGCGAACACCGGGGAGCTGTTTTTT | CASSFPGLAANTGELFF
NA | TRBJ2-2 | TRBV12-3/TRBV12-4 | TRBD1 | TGTGCCAGCAGTTGGGGACAGGGCGTTGGGGAGCTGTTTTTT | CASSWGQGVGELFF
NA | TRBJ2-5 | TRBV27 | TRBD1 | TGTGCCAGCAGTTTGCAGGGGGTCCAAGAGACCCAGTACTTC | CASSLQGVQETQYF
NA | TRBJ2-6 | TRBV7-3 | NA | TGTGCCAGCAGCCCACCACAGCTCTCTGGGGCCAACGTCCTGACTTTC | CASSPPQLSGANVLTF
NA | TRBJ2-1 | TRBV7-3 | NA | TGTGCCAGCAGCCCGGGGGTTTCAGGCTACAATGAGCAGTTCTTC | CASSPGVSGYNEQFF
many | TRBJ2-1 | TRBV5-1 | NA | TGCGCCAGCAGCTTGGACCCGACAGCGAACAATGAGCAGTTCTTC | CASSLDPTANNEQFF
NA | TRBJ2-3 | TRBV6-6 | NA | TGTGCCAGCAGTTACCCGCCTTTGGCTAGAGGGAGGATCACAGATACGCAGTATTTT | CASSYPPLARGRITDTQYF
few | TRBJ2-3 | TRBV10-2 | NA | TGCGCCAGCTCACCGCCGGGACGGGGCTACACAGATACGCAGTATTTT | CASSPPGRGYTDTQYF
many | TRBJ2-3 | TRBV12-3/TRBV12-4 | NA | TGTGCCAGCAGTTTAGGACTAACAGATACGCAGTATTTT | CASSLGLTDTQYF
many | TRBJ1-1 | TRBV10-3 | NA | TGTGCCATCAAACAGGGTTTCCTTGGGAACACTGAAGCTTTCTTT | CAIKQGFLGNTEAFF
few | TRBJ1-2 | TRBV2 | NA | TGTGCCAGCATTCTCCCGGGGGTCGGCTACACCTTC | CASILPGVGYTF
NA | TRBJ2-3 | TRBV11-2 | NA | TGTGCCAGCAGCTTCCGGCCCTCGAGGGTTTTAGATACGCAGTATTTT | CASSFRPSRVLDTQYF
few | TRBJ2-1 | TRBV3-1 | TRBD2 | TGTGCCAGCAGCCAAGCTGAGGGACTAGCTTCTAGTGAGCAGTTCTTC | CASSQAEGLASSEQFF
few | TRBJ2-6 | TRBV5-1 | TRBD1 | TGCGCCAGCAGAACCGGGACAGGGGAGTATACAAGGGTCTACTCTGGGGCCAACGTCCTGACTTTC | CASRTGTGEYTRVYSGANVLTF
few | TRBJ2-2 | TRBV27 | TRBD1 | TGTGCCAGCAGTTTGGGTACAGGGGGCGGTTTTACCGGGGAGCTGTTTTTT | CASSLGTGGGFTGELFF
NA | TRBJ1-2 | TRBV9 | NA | TGTGCCAGCAGCGTAGAGACCGATCCGTACTATGGCTACACCTTC | CASSVETDPYYGYTF